This entry lists 8 T cell receptor beta chains sequenced from one sample in a study of spatial heterogeneity in lung cancer. Their antigens remain unidentified. The time point denotes: sample taken at primary tumor resection. TCRdb recomputed calls from the 5' RACE reads with MiXCR, one row per CDR3 protein. The data contain 17,000 or so distinct CDR3 sequences, approximately 6.2% of them seen just once; the ten biggest clones take up around 7%. Study outcomes and limitations: Intratumoral expanded alpha and beta TCR counts were found to track tumor mutation counts.

Sequences were derived from lung tumor tissue, sampled at surgery. The receptor set was obtained from a male donor with early-stage non-small cell lung cancer.

This clonotype was observed many times. The chain links TRBV28 to TRBJ2-5, with 7 bases fitting TRBD1. CDR1 is MDHEN, CDR2 SYDVKM, per germline. The trim removed 4 bases at V and 4 bases at J, leaving 6 bases unmatched. The CDR3 sequence is 14 residues long. For the CDR3, the DNA is TGTGCCAGCAGTTCTCCCGGGACAGCAGAGACCCAGTACTTC. Translation gives CASSSPGTAETQYF.

This clonotype was detected ten times or more. V usage is TRBV6-5 and J usage is TRBJ2-3; 7 nucleotides match TRBD2. Germline V gives CDR1 MNHEY, CDR2 SVGAGI. CDR3 length: 15 amino acids. V was pared by 7 bases and J by 7 bases, with 14 bases of the junction left unmatched. In DNA, the CDR3 is TGTGCCAGCACCCCAAAGGCGGCTAGCGGAAATACGCAGTATTTT. Protein product: CASTPKAASGNTQYF.

Ten or more counts support this clonotype. This sequence joins TRBV28 and TRBJ2-1; maybe TRBD1 (6 bases). Germline V gene sequence: CDR1 MDHEN, CDR2 SYDVKM. The CDR3 loop spans 14 amino acids. Trimming removed 8 bases at V and 1 base at J, with 12 bases between. CDR3 DNA sequence: TGTGCCAGCCTAGGACAGCAATCCTACAATGAGCAGTTCTTC. It encodes CASLGQQSYNEQFF.

This clonotype was detected only a few times. The V call is TRBV5-4, the J call TRBJ2-4; TRBD1 matches 7 bases. The CDR3 is made up of 14 amino acids. J lost 8 bases, V lost 0 bases, and 5 bases had no gene match. Germline assignment: CDR1 SGHNT and CDR2 YYREEE (reference sequence). CDR3 bases: TGTGCCAGCAGCTTGGTACAGGGGAGTGACATTCAGTACTTC. Protein: CASSLVQGSDIQYF.

This clonotype was recorded many times. The CDR3 reads CASSFDRALGTQYF. The CDR3 DNA follows: TGTGCCAGCAGTTTTGACAGGGCCCTAGGGACCCAGTACTTC. The gene calls are TRBV12-3 or TRBV12-4 and TRBJ2-5; 7 positions match TRBD1. The CDR3 runs to 14 residues. Losses at the gene ends were 3 bases for V and 7 bases for J; bases not matched to a gene: 8.

This clonotype was detected only a few times. V and J are TRBV10-3 and TRBJ1-5, with a tentative D call TRBD1 (5 bases). CDR3 size: 14 residues. Germline CDR1 reads ENHRY; CDR2 reads SYGVKD. Trimming removed 4 bases from V and 4 bases from J, with 11 bases in between. CDR3 amino acids: CAISGGARNQPQHF. Here the CDR3 DNA reads TGTGCCATCAGTGGAGGGGCACGGAATCAGCCCCAGCATTTT.

In this sample, this clonotype turned up many times. V is TRBV7-2 and J is TRBJ1-6; D might be TRBD1 (6 bases). CDR1 is SGHTA and CDR2 is FQGNSA in the germline V gene. Trimming took 7 bases from V and 6 from J, leaving 13 bases between them. The CDR3 is made up of 14 amino acids. The CDR3 here is CASKPQGGNSPLHF. Here the CDR3 DNA reads TGTGCCAGCAAACCACAGGGTGGTAATTCACCCCTCCACTTT.

This clonotype was recorded many times. The CDR3 loop reads CASSLSLEAFF. The CDR3 DNA is TGTGCCAGCAGTCTCAGCCTAGAAGCTTTCTTT. This rearrangement joins TRBV28 to TRBJ1-1; D is unresolved. Germline CDR1 reads MDHEN; CDR2 reads SYDVKM. The CDR3 sequence is 11 residues long. The germline V and J ends were trimmed by 5 bases and 8 bases, with 9 bases remaining between them.